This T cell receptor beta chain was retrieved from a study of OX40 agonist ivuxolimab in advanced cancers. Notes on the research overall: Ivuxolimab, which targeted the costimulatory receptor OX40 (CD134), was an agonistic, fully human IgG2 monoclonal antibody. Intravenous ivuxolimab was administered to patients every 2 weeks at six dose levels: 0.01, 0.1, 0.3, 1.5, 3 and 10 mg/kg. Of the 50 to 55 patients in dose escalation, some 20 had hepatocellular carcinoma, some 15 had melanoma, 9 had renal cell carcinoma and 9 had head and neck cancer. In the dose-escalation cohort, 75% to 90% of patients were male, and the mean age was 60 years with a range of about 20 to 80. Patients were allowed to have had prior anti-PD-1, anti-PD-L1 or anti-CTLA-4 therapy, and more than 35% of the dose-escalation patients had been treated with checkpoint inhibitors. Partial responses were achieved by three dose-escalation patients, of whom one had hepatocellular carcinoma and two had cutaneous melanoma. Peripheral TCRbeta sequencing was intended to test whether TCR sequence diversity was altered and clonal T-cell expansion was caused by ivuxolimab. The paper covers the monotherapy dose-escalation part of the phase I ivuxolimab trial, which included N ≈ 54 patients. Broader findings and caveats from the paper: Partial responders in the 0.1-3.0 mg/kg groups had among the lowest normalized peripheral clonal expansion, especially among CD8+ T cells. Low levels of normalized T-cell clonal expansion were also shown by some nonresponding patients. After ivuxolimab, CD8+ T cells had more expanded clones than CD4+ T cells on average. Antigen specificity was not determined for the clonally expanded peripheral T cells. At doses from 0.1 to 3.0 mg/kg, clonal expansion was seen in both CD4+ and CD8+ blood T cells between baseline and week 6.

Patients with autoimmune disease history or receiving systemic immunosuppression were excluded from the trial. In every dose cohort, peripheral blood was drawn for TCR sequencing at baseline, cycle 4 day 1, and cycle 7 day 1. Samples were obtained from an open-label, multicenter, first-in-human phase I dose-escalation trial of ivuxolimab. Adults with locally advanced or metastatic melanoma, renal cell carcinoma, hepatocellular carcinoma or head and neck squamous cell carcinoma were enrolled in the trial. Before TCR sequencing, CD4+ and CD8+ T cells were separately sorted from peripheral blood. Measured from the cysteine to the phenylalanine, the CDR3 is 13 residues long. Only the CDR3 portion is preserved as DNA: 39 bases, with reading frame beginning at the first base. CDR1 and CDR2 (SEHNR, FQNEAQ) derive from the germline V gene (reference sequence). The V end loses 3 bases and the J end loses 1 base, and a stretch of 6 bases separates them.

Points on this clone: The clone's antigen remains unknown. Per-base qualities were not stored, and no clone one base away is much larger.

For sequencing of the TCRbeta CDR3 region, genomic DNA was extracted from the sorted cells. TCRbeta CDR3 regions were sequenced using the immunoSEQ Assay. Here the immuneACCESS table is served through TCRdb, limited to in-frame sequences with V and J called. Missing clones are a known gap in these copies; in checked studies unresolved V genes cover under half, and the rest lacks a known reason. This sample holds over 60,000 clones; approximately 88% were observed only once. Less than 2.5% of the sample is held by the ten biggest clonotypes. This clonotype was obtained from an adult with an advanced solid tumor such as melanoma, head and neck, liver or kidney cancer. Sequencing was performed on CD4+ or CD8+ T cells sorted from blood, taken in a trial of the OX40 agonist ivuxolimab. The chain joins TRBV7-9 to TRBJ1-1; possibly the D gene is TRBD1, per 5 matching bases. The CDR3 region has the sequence CASSLTENTEAFF. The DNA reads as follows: TGTGCCAGCAGCTTGACAGAGAACACTGAAGCTTTCTTT.